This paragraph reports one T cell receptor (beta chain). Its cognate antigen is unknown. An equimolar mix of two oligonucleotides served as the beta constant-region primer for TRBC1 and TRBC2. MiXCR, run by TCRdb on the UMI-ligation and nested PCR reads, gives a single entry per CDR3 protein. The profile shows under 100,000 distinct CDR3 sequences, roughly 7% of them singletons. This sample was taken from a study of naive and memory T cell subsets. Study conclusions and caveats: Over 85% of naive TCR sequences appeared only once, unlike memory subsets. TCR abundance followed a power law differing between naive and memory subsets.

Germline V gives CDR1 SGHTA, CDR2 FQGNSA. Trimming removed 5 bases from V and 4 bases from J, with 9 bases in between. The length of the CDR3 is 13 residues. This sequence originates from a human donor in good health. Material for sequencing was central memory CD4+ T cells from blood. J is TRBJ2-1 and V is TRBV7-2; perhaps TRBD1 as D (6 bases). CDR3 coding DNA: TGTGCCAGCAGCACACAGGGTTACAATGAGCAGTTCTTC. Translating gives CASSTQGYNEQFF. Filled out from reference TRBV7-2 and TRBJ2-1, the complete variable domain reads GAGVSQSPSNKVTEKGKDVELRCDPISGHTALYWYRQSLGQGLEFLIYFQGNSAPDKSGLPSDRFSAERTGGSVSTLTIQRTQQEDSAVYLCASSTQGYNEQFFGPGTRLTVL.